This is a list of T cell receptor beta chains from one sample in a study of blood T cell repertoires in COVID-19. The table came from immunoSEQ multiplex PCR; TCRdb's copy has only in-frame clones and leaves some out. The sample has 200,000 to 300,000 clones; nearly 95% are singletons. Sequences were obtained from peripheral blood. The receptors shown here come from a man aged 30-40 years with COVID-19, enrolled during active disease. Both conserved end residues are part of each CDR3. A D gene is named only where the DNA matches it firmly. Not all rows give a size; the values are once, few, many and, for expanded clones, a class.

J gene,V gene,D gene,clone size,CDR3 DNA,CDR3 protein
TRBJ1-4,TRBV7-6,-,-,TGTGCCAGCAGCTTAGGATCTGCTAGTAATGAAAAACTGTTTTTT,CASSLGSASNEKLFF
TRBJ2-7,TRBV7-9,-,-,TGTGCCAGCAGCTTAATTTTGGGGAGCTCCTACGAGCAGTACTTC,CASSLILGSSYEQYF
TRBJ2-1,TRBV28,TRBD1,-,TGTGCCAGCAGTTTGCCCGGGACAGAGTACAATGAGCAGTTCTTC,CASSLPGTEYNEQFF
TRBJ2-7,TRBV2,TRBD1,-,TGTGCCAGCAATCTCGGACAGGGGCTCCACGAGCAGTACTTC,CASNLGQGLHEQYF
TRBJ2-5,TRBV7-2,TRBD2,-,TGTGCCAGCAGCATATGGGAAGCGGGGGGTACAGGGGAGACCCAGTACTTC,CASSIWEAGGTGETQYF
TRBJ1-4,TRBV7-3,TRBD1,-,TGTGCCAGCAGCCCCGGGACAGGGGGTAATGAAAAACTGTTTTTT,CASSPGTGGNEKLFF
TRBJ1-5,TRBV3-1/TRBV3-2,-,-,TGTGCCAGCAGCCAAGGGATCGACAGGCGTGGAGCGCCCCAGCATTTT,CASSQGIDRRGAPQHF
TRBJ1-1,TRBV12-5,-,-,TGTGCTAGTCGAAGGGGCACTGAAGCTTTCTTT,CASRRGTEAFF
TRBJ2-5,TRBV6-5,-,once,TGTGCCAGCAGTTACTCGGGGGGACGGGAGACCCAGTACTTC,CASSYSGGRETQYF
TRBJ2-3,TRBV7-2,-,once,TGTGCCAGCAGCTTAAGGTCCACAGGGTATTTGGGCACAGATACGCAGTATTTT,CASSLRSTGYLGTDTQYF
TRBJ2-7,TRBV11-3,TRBD1,-,TGTGCCAGCAGCCCCGGGACAGGGAGCCACGAGCAGTACTTC,CASSPGTGSHEQYF
TRBJ2-4,TRBV6-1,-,-,TGTGCCAGCAGTGAAAGCGGAAACATTCAGTACTTC,CASSESGNIQYF
TRBJ2-7,TRBV15,-,-,TGTGCCACCAGCAGAGATCGAGGGGGGGGCATCTTCTACGAGCAGTACTTC,CATSRDRGGGIFYEQYF
TRBJ1-2,TRBV6-6,-,-,TGTGCCAGCAGTTACTCAGGGGAGGCTGATGGCTACACCTTC,CASSYSGEADGYTF
TRBJ1-2,TRBV6-5,TRBD1,-,TGTGCCAGCGCAGGACAGGGGGCCTTCTATGGCTACACCTTC,CASAGQGAFYGYTF
TRBJ1-2,TRBV2,TRBD1,-,TGTGCCAGCAGTGGGGACAGCAACTATGGCTACACCTTC,CASSGDSNYGYTF
TRBJ2-7,TRBV6-1,-,-,TGTGCCAGCAGTGAAGCGCTGAGGACAGTTTTATCCTACGAGCAGTACTTC,CASSEALRTVLSYEQYF